These T cell receptor beta chains were read from a single sample in a study of T-cell reconstitution after alpha-beta-depleted transplantation in children. TCRdb fed the PCR reads into MiXCR, producing one record per CDR3 protein. The data hold 300,000 to 350,000 distinct CDR3 sequences, with 23% observed a single time. The specimen comprised PBMCs, mostly from graft donor cells, sampled 180 days after TCRalphabeta/CD19-depleted stem cell transplant. These receptor sequences come from a male patient under 18 who had a stem cell transplant for acute lymphoblastic leukemia, so the T cells may come from the graft donor. Both conserved end residues are part of each CDR3. A D gene is named only where the DNA matches it firmly. Not every row has a clone size; where given, it reads once, few, many or a size class.

v_call: TRBV12-3/TRBV12-4
d_call: TRBD1
clone_size: -
j_call: TRBJ1-1
cdr3_aa: CASSRGQGLSFF
cdr3_nt: TGTGCCAGCAGTCGGGGACAGGGGTTATCTTTCTTT

v_call: TRBV3-1
d_call: TRBD1
clone_size: -
j_call: TRBJ1-5
cdr3_aa: CASSQDLGRGLNQPQHF
cdr3_nt: TGTGCCAGCAGCCAAGATCTGGGTAGGGGGCTCAATCAGCCCCAGCATTTT

v_call: TRBV27
d_call: TRBD1
clone_size: -
j_call: TRBJ1-5
cdr3_aa: CASSAKTGTGSMNQPQHF
cdr3_nt: TGTGCCAGCAGTGCAAAGACCGGGACAGGGTCGATGAATCAGCCCCAGCATTTT

v_call: TRBV3-1
d_call: TRBD2
clone_size: few
j_call: TRBJ2-1
cdr3_aa: CASSQVLYRAGAPYNEQFF
cdr3_nt: TGTGCCAGCAGCCAAGTGCTCTACCGGGCGGGAGCCCCCTACAATGAGCAGTTCTTC

v_call: TRBV21-1
d_call: -
clone_size: -
j_call: TRBJ2-7
cdr3_aa: CASVSSYEQYF
cdr3_nt: TGTGCCAGTGTTTCCTCCTACGAGCAGTACTTC

v_call: TRBV20-1
d_call: TRBD1
clone_size: -
j_call: TRBJ1-5
cdr3_aa: CSARARDRGQMVSNQPQHF
cdr3_nt: TGCAGTGCTAGAGCTAGGGACAGGGGGCAAATGGTTAGCAATCAGCCCCAGCATTTT

v_call: TRBV2
d_call: TRBD2
clone_size: -
j_call: TRBJ2-1
cdr3_aa: CASIPTGGPPAYNEQFF
cdr3_nt: TGTGCCAGCATCCCAACGGGAGGACCGCCAGCCTACAATGAGCAGTTCTTC

v_call: TRBV7-9
d_call: -
clone_size: -
j_call: TRBJ1-5
cdr3_aa: CASSSAGWSNQPQHF
cdr3_nt: TGTGCCAGCAGCTCAGCGGGTTGGAGCAATCAGCCCCAGCATTTT

v_call: TRBV30
d_call: -
clone_size: few
j_call: TRBJ2-2
cdr3_aa: CAWSVLGRGPGELFF
cdr3_nt: TGTGCCTGGAGTGTACTGGGAAGGGGCCCCGGGGAGCTGTTTTTT

v_call: TRBV5-1
d_call: -
clone_size: -
j_call: TRBJ2-3
cdr3_aa: CASSLGGTHTDTQYF
cdr3_nt: TGCGCCAGCAGCTTGGGGGGGACTCACACAGATACGCAGTATTTT

v_call: TRBV25-1
d_call: TRBD1
clone_size: -
j_call: TRBJ2-2
cdr3_aa: CASSEPAGIGFVAGGFGELFF
cdr3_nt: TGTGCCAGCAGTGAACCCGCCGGGATAGGATTCGTGGCAGGGGGATTCGGGGAGCTGTTTTTT

v_call: TRBV5-1
d_call: -
clone_size: many
j_call: TRBJ2-5
cdr3_aa: CASSLPGMGETQYF
cdr3_nt: TGCGCCAGCAGCTTACCAGGAATGGGGGAGACCCAGTACTTC

v_call: TRBV20-1
d_call: -
clone_size: -
j_call: TRBJ2-7
cdr3_aa: CCAREKSRSYEQYF
cdr3_nt: TGCTGCGCTAGAGAGAAATCACGCTCCTACGAGCAGTACTTC

v_call: TRBV29-1
d_call: -
clone_size: -
j_call: TRBJ2-2
cdr3_aa: CSVEGLKQTGELFF
cdr3_nt: TGCAGCGTTGAGGGTCTGAAACAAACCGGGGAGCTGTTTTTT

v_call: TRBV7-6
d_call: TRBD2
clone_size: -
j_call: TRBJ2-1
cdr3_aa: CASSLEVGTSYNEQFF
cdr3_nt: TGTGCCAGCAGCTTAGAAGTTGGGACTAGTTACAATGAGCAGTTCTTC

v_call: TRBV20-1
d_call: -
clone_size: few
j_call: TRBJ1-5
cdr3_aa: CSARTGNQPQHF
cdr3_nt: TGCAGTGCAAGAACAGGGAATCAGCCCCAGCATTTT

v_call: TRBV12-3/TRBV12-4
d_call: TRBD1
clone_size: few
j_call: TRBJ2-1
cdr3_aa: CASSGTGPGNEQFF
cdr3_nt: TGTGCCAGCAGCGGGACAGGGCCAGGGAATGAGCAGTTCTTC

v_call: TRBV10-3
d_call: -
clone_size: -
j_call: TRBJ2-7
cdr3_aa: CAISESAGGPYEQYF
cdr3_nt: TGTGCCATCAGTGAGTCAGCGGGCGGGCCCTACGAGCAGTACTTC

v_call: TRBV6-5
d_call: -
clone_size: -
j_call: TRBJ2-7
cdr3_aa: CASSYSAGELYEQYF
cdr3_nt: TGTGCCAGCAGTTACTCGGCCGGGGAACTCTACGAGCAGTACTTC

v_call: TRBV4-1
d_call: -
clone_size: -
j_call: TRBJ1-3
cdr3_aa: CASSLHGLTGNTIYF
cdr3_nt: TGCGCCAGCAGCCTCCATGGGTTAACTGGAAACACCATATATTTT

v_call: TRBV4-1
d_call: -
clone_size: once
j_call: TRBJ1-3
cdr3_aa: CASSQMWEHRTGFGNTIYF
cdr3_nt: TGCGCCAGCAGCCAAATGTGGGAGCACCGAACAGGGTTCGGAAACACCATATATTTT

v_call: TRBV9
d_call: TRBD1
clone_size: -
j_call: TRBJ1-2
cdr3_aa: CASSLGTGPFGYGYTF
cdr3_nt: TGTGCCAGCAGCCTCGGGACAGGGCCCTTTGGATATGGCTACACCTTC

v_call: TRBV5-1
d_call: -
clone_size: few
j_call: TRBJ1-1
cdr3_aa: CASSDYGQPTFRNTEAFF
cdr3_nt: TGCGCCAGCAGCGACTACGGACAGCCGACCTTTCGTAACACTGAAGCTTTCTTT

v_call: TRBV2
d_call: TRBD1
clone_size: -
j_call: TRBJ2-1
cdr3_aa: CASMRGQGSNEQFF
cdr3_nt: TGTGCCAGCATGAGGGGGCAAGGTAGCAATGAGCAGTTCTTC

v_call: TRBV12-3/TRBV12-4
d_call: -
clone_size: -
j_call: TRBJ1-1
cdr3_aa: CATIMGRGTEAFF
cdr3_nt: TGTGCCACCATTATGGGAAGGGGGACTGAAGCTTTCTTT

v_call: TRBV5-1
d_call: -
clone_size: many
j_call: TRBJ2-5
cdr3_aa: CASRKGPGETQYF
cdr3_nt: TGCGCCAGCCGCAAAGGGCCCGGCGAGACCCAGTACTTC

v_call: TRBV20-1
d_call: TRBD2
clone_size: few
j_call: TRBJ2-3
cdr3_aa: CSALGGSLDTQYF
cdr3_nt: TGCAGTGCCCTGGGCGGGAGCTTGGATACGCAGTATTTT

v_call: TRBV12-3/TRBV12-4
d_call: -
clone_size: few
j_call: TRBJ1-4
cdr3_aa: CASSPQFANEKLFF
cdr3_nt: TGTGCCAGCAGTCCACAGTTTGCTAATGAAAAACTGTTTTTT

v_call: TRBV6-6
d_call: -
clone_size: few
j_call: TRBJ2-5
cdr3_aa: CASSRTAGETQYF
cdr3_nt: TGTGCCAGCAGTCGGACGGCCGGGGAGACCCAGTACTTC